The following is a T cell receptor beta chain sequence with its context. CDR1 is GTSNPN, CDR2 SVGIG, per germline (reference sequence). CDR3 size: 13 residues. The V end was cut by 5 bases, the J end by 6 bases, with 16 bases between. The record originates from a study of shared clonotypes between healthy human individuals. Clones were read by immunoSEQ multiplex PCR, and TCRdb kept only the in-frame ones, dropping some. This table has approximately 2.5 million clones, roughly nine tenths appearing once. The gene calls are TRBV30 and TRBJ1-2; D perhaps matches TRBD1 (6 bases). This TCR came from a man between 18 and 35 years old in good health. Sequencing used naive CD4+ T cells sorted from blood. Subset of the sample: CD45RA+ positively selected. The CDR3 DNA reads TGTGCCTGGGCCGCGTTCAGGGGAGATGGCTACACCTTC. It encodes CAWAAFRGDGYTF.